The next 20 T cell receptor beta chains were all read from a single sample in a study of long-term antiretroviral therapy in people with HIV. Researchers ran immunoSEQ v3.0 at survey level. Data came from immunoSEQ multiplex PCR; TCRdb stores just in-frame clones and leaves some out. Here the sample spans around 30,000 clones, approximately 95% being singletons. The material sequenced was unsorted PBMCs, taken 5.3 years after starting antiretroviral therapy. The receptors derive from a man younger than 45 with HIV.

The genes are TRBV7-3 and TRBJ1-2; 7 bases are a match to TRBD1. Germline V gene data show CDR1 as SGHTA and CDR2 as FQGTGA. Trimming cost V 5 bases and J 5 bases; bases outside gene matches: 11. The CDR3 consists of 15 residues. CDR3 sequence (DNA): TGTGCCAGCAGCCCCCGGGGGGGGACAGCTTATGGCTACACCTTC. Translation: CASSPRGGTAYGYTF.

The chain joins TRBV2 to TRBJ1-1; TRBD1 might be the D (6 bases). The CDR3 consists of 14 residues. Germline V CDR1 and CDR2: SNHLY, FYNNEI. Trimming pared 6 bases from V and 4 bases from J, leaving 15 bases between. The CDR3 coding sequence is TGTGCCAGCAGGGAATCGGGGGCAAGCACTGAAGCTTTCTTT. Its protein product is CASRESGASTEAFF.

This chain uses TRBV13 with TRBJ2-5, with 9 nucleotides matching TRBD1. Trimming removed 5 bases from V and 4 bases from J; junction bases left unmatched: 14. This CDR3 has 17 amino acids. Germline CDR1 PRHDT, CDR2 FYEKMQ (reference sequence). The CDR3 sequence is CASSRAGTGNPPETQYF. The DNA for the CDR3 is TGTGCCAGCAGCCGGGCCGGGACAGGGAACCCTCCAGAGACCCAGTACTTC.

The chain is built from TRBV18 and TRBJ2-5; weak D call: TRBD1 (5 bases). Trimming pared 2 bases from V and 4 bases from J, leaving 8 bases between. The CDR3 is 13 amino acids. The germline CDR1 and CDR2 sequences are KGHSH and LQKENI. CDR3 sequence reads: CASSPRGSETQYF. The CDR3 DNA reads TGTGCCAGCTCACCAAGGGGCTCAGAGACCCAGTACTTC.

This chain joins TRBV9 and TRBJ2-5, with a possible D match to TRBD2 (6 bases). Looked up from germline, CDR1 is SGDLS and CDR2 is YYNGEE. V was trimmed by 0 bases and J by 5 bases, leaving 14 bases between them. This CDR3 has 15 amino acids. The CDR3 DNA sequence: TGTGCCAGCAGCGTAGAACCGGGGCGGGGCGAGACCCAGTACTTC. Protein sequence: CASSVEPGRGETQYF.

V is TRBV6-4 and J is TRBJ2-2; 9 bases match TRBD2. There are 17 residues in the CDR3. V lost 2 bases to trimming and J lost 3 bases; unmatched junction nucleotides: 7. Per germline, CDR1 MRHNA and CDR2 SNTAGT. In nucleotides, the CDR3 is TGTGCCAGCAGTGACCCGGGGGTAGCGGGAGACACCGGGGAGCTGTTTTTT. Translation: CASSDPGVAGDTGELFF.

The gene calls are TRBV4-3 and TRBJ2-1; 11 bases are shared with TRBD2. Losses at the gene ends were 5 bases for V and 1 base for J; bases not matched to a gene: 13. The germline V gene encodes CDR1 LGHNA and CDR2 YSLEER. CDR3 length: 19 residues. CDR3 residues: CASSLLSGRLAGSYNEQFF. CDR3 bases: TGCGCCAGCAGCTTGCTAAGTGGACGACTAGCGGGATCCTACAATGAGCAGTTCTTC.

The chain has TRBV5-6 and TRBJ2-1, with TRBD2 matching 7 bases. CDR3 length: 17 amino acids. V lost 0 bases to trimming and J lost 5 bases; unmatched junction nucleotides: 11. CDR1 is SGHDT, CDR2 YYEEEE, per germline. The CDR3, as DNA: TGTGCCAGCAGCTTGGACGGGGCTAGCGGTCTCAACAATGAGCAGTTCTTC. Its translation: CASSLDGASGLNNEQFF. The full variable domain, completed using reference TRBV5-6 and TRBJ2-1, is DAGVTQSPTHLIKTRGQQVTLRCSPKSGHDTVSWYQQALGQGPQFIFQYYEEEERQRGNFPDRFSGHQFPNYSSELNVNALLLGDSALYLCASSLDGASGLNNEQFFGPGTRLTVL.

In its sample, this clone was seen once. The chain combines TRBV7-3 with TRBJ2-1; D gene unclear. V was trimmed by 2 bases and J by 8 bases, leaving 13 bases between them. In germline, CDR1 is SGHTA, CDR2 FQGTGA. The CDR3 has 14 residues. The chain's CDR3 is CASSLSGRMDEQFF. The CDR3 coding sequence is TGTGCCAGCAGCTTATCAGGCAGGATGGATGAGCAGTTCTTC.

The chain is built from TRBV7-3 and TRBJ2-3, with 8 bases identical to TRBD1. The CDR3 contains 16 residues. Germline CDR1 and CDR2: SGHTA and FQGTGA. The V and J ends lost 5 bases and 3 bases, in that order; junction bases with no gene match: 10. The CDR3 loop is CASSQRTGFETDTQYF. As DNA, the CDR3 is TGTGCCAGCAGCCAAAGGACAGGGTTTGAAACAGATACGCAGTATTTT.

The rearrangement joins TRBV27 to TRBJ2-3; D gene unclear. The CDR3 is 16 residues long. Germline V lookup: CDR1 MNHEY, CDR2 SMNVEV (reference sequence). V gave up 1 base and J gave up 2 bases, with 13 bases separating them. DNA for the CDR3: TGTGCCAGCAGTTTATATAACAAGGGCCTCACAGATACGCAGTATTTT. Translating it yields CASSLYNKGLTDTQYF.

The chain employs TRBV7-2 and TRBJ2-1, with 8 bases fitting TRBD2. Looked up from germline, CDR1 is SGHTA and CDR2 is FQGNSA. The V segment lost 2 bases and the J segment 7 bases; nucleotides outside the gene matches: 7. The CDR3 extends over 15 amino acids. The CDR3 here is CASSLIAGTGNEQFF. For the CDR3, the DNA is TGTGCCAGCAGCTTAATAGCGGGAACGGGAAATGAGCAGTTCTTC.

This clone appeared a single time. The chain joins TRBV29-1 to TRBJ1-1; a possible D gene is TRBD1 (6 bases). Germline-derived CDR1 and CDR2 are SQVTM and ANQGSEA. The length of the CDR3 is 15 residues. The V gene lost 5 bases and the J gene lost 0 bases, with 16 bases spanning the gap. CDR3 sequence: CSVLPWTDMNTEAFF. In DNA form, the CDR3 reads TGCAGCGTTTTACCTTGGACAGATATGAACACTGAAGCTTTCTTT.

The chain joins TRBV6-1 to TRBJ2-1; 11 bases map to TRBD2. CDR1 is MNHNS and CDR2 is SASEGT in the germline V gene. The CDR3 totals 15 residues. The trim removed 6 bases at V and 2 bases at J, leaving 3 bases unmatched. This CDR3 reads CASSLAGGTYNEQFF. The CDR3 nucleotides read TGTGCCAGCAGCCTAGCGGGAGGAACCTACAATGAGCAGTTCTTC.

The sample holds one count of this clone. The chain has TRBV4-1 and TRBJ1-5; 7 bases match TRBD1. Germline V gives CDR1 MGHRA, CDR2 YSYEKL. V lost 4 bases, J lost 9 bases, and 9 bases stayed unmatched. The CDR3 is 14 residues long. The CDR3 DNA sequence: TGCGCCAGCAGCCCTTACAGGGGCCTTCGGCCCCAGCATTTT. It encodes CASSPYRGLRPQHF.

The rearrangement uses TRBV19 and TRBJ1-5, with D perhaps matching TRBD1 (6 bases). Trimming shortened V by 10 bases and J by 7 bases, and 20 bases separated the two germline ends. The germline V gene has CDR1 LNHDA and CDR2 SQIVND (reference sequence). The CDR3 contains 14 residues. The CDR3 sequence: CATSGAAVGQPQHF. CDR3 DNA sequence: TGTGCCACCTCAGGGGCCGCGGTTGGGCAGCCCCAGCATTTT.

The chain uses TRBV25-1 and TRBJ1-2; no clear D gene. Trimming took off 1 base at V and 0 bases at J, with 6 bases between the two ends. Germline V CDR1 and CDR2: MGHDK, SYGVNS. This CDR3 has 14 residues. The CDR3, as DNA: TGTGCCAGCAGTGAATGGTATTCTAACTATGGCTACACCTTC. Its protein product is CASSEWYSNYGYTF.

The chain joins TRBV7-3 to TRBJ2-1, with 7 bases matching TRBD1. Germline V gene lookup returns CDR1 SGHTA and CDR2 FQGTGA. There are 15 residues in the CDR3. Germline trimming cut 9 bases from V and 0 bases from J; bases unmatched to any gene: 8. CDR3 residues: CASGTAPISYNEQFF. The CDR3 DNA reads as TGTGCCAGTGGGACAGCACCTATCTCCTACAATGAGCAGTTCTTC. Supplemented by reference TRBV7-3 and TRBJ2-1, the full variable domain reads GAGVSQTPSNKVTEKGKYVELRCDPISGHTALYWYRQSLGQGPEFLIYFQGTGAADDSGLPNDRFFAVRPEGSVSTLKIQRTERGDSAVYLCASGTAPISYNEQFFGPGTRLTVL.

The chain recombines TRBV28 with TRBJ1-2; TRBD1 matches 8 bases. With 0 bases clipped from V and 6 bases from J, the junction kept 6 bases outside the gene matches. The CDR3 has 15 amino acids. The germline gives CDR1 MDHEN, CDR2 SYDVKM. CDR3 nucleotides: TGTGCCAGCAGTTTATGGGAGACAGGGGCGGATGGCTACACCTTC. Residues: CASSLWETGADGYTF.

The CDR3 DNA reads TGTGCCAGCAGCCCCGGTGGGGTAACTAATGAAAAACTGTTTTTT. This codes for CASSPGGVTNEKLFF. V usage is TRBV5-5 and J usage is TRBJ1-4; D not resolved. Germline V CDR1 and CDR2: SGHKS, YYEKEE (reference sequence). V was pared by 4 bases and J by 1 base, with 11 bases between. The CDR3 loop spans 15 amino acids.